Listed below are T cell receptor beta chains from one sample, sequenced in a study of Ad26.COV2.S vaccination and SARS-CoV-2 variants. Produced via immunoSEQ multiplex PCR; TCRdb's table is partial and in-frame only. This table has 300,000 to 400,000 clones, under 90% appearing once. The sample here was peripheral blood, taken in a trial of Ad26.COV2.S vaccine versus placebo. Every receptor here comes from a person between 18 and 65 years old who received the Ad26.COV2.S COVID-19 vaccine or a placebo. CDR3s include the opening cysteine and the closing phenylalanine or tryptophan. The D gene is left open where the match is weak. A row's size may be missing; if present it is once, few, many or a size class.

j_call clone_size d_call v_call cdr3_length cdr3_nt cdr3_aa
TRBJ1-2 . TRBD1 TRBV10-3 17 TGTGCCATCAGTGCTCGACAGGGGGATCGGGGAAACTATGGCTACACCTTC CAISARQGDRGNYGYTF
TRBJ1-1 once TRBD1 TRBV19 16 TGTGCCAGTAGGGCCGGGACAGGGAATATGAACACTGAAGCTTTCTTT CASRAGTGNMNTEAFF
TRBJ1-5 once . TRBV11-2 14 TGTGCCAGCAGCTTAGGGTTGGGTTTACAGCCCCAGCATTTT CASSLGLGLQPQHF
TRBJ1-1 . TRBD1 TRBV29-1 13 TGCAGCGTTTGCAGGGGGCTGAACACTGAAGCTTTCTTT CSVCRGLNTEAFF
TRBJ1-6 . . TRBV18 15 TGTGCCAGCTCACTCTTCCGGGACACTAATTCACCCCTCCACTTT CASSLFRDTNSPLHF
TRBJ2-2 . . TRBV27 14 TGTGCCATCCGTCCGGGACAGAACACCGGGGAGCTGTTTTTT CAIRPGQNTGELFF
TRBJ1-1 . TRBD1 TRBV6-5 14 TGTGCCAGCAATGGTCAGGGGGTGGGTACTGAAGCTTTCTTT CASNGQGVGTEAFF
TRBJ1-2 . . TRBV6-2/TRBV6-3 17 TGTGCCAGCAGTATAGTGAGACTCCCCCATTCCAACTATGGCTACACCTTC CASSIVRLPHSNYGYTF
TRBJ2-3 . . TRBV7-9 14 TGTGCCAGCTTACCAGGGGGGTTCACAGATACGCAGTATTTT CASLPGGFTDTQYF
TRBJ1-1 . TRBD1 TRBV27 14 TGTGCCAGCAGTCCCGGACAGGCTATAGGTGAAGCTTTCTTT CASSPGQAIGEAFF
TRBJ1-1 once . TRBV10-3 14 TGTGCCATCAGTGGTTCTGCACTGAACACTGAAGCTTTCTTT CAISGSALNTEAFF
TRBJ1-6 . . TRBV12-5 17 TGTGCTAGTGGTTTGGAGTTTGACCCGGGACTTAATTCACCCCTCCACTTT CASGLEFDPGLNSPLHF
TRBJ2-1 . TRBD2 TRBV4-3 16 TGCGCCAGCAGCCAAGATGAGGGAGGGCTCTACAATGAGCAGTTCTTC CASSQDEGGLYNEQFF
TRBJ1-2 . TRBD1 TRBV5-5 13 TGTGCCAGCAGCTTTGGACAGGGCTATGGCTACACCTTC CASSFGQGYGYTF
TRBJ1-2 . . TRBV2 13 TGTGCCAGCGAGCGACTGGAAAACTATGGCTACACCTTC CASERLENYGYTF
TRBJ2-1 . TRBD2 TRBV4-3 16 TGCGCCAGCAGCCAAGATGAGGGTAGCGGGTCCAATGAGCAGTTCTTC CASSQDEGSGSNEQFF
TRBJ1-1 . . TRBV19 15 TGTGCCAGTAGTATTTTCGGGACGGAGAACACTGAAGCTTTCTTT CASSIFGTENTEAFF
TRBJ1-2 . . TRBV7-9 12 TGTGCCAGCAGCTTATCTCCCTATGGCTACACCTTC CASSLSPYGYTF
TRBJ1-2 . . TRBV15 14 TGTGCCACCAGCAGAGATGGACGGTCCTATGGCTACACCTTC CATSRDGRSYGYTF
TRBJ2-7 . TRBD1 TRBV7-8 16 TGTGCCAGCAGCCCACCTACCCCAGGGGGTAAGGACGAGCAGTACTTC CASSPPTPGGKDEQYF
TRBJ2-3 . . TRBV4-1 17 TGCGCCAGCAGCCAACTCCGACAGAGAAGACCTACAGATACGCAGTATTTT CASSQLRQRRPTDTQYF
TRBJ2-3 . . TRBV27 15 TGTGCCAGCAGTTTGGTGATAGGACCAGCAGATACGCAGTATTTT CASSLVIGPADTQYF
TRBJ2-5 . . TRBV6-5 16 TGTGCCAGCAGTTCCGCGGACGCCTGGTACCAAGAGACCCAGTACTTC CASSSADAWYQETQYF
TRBJ2-1 . . TRBV30 12 TGTGCCTGGAGTGTACGGTCGGGGGCTCAGTTCTTC CAWSVRSGAQFF
TRBJ1-2 . . TRBV19 15 TGTGCCAGTAGTATAGAGGTGACAGCTAACTATGGCTACACCTTC CASSIEVTANYGYTF
TRBJ1-2 . . TRBV6-1 13 TGTGCCAGCAGTGAAGTCGTCGACTATGGCTACACCTTC CASSEVVDYGYTF
TRBJ2-1 . . TRBV5-1 16 TGCGCCAGCAGCTTGCCGACAGGCCTCTCGAATAATGAGCAGTTCTTC CASSLPTGLSNNEQFF
TRBJ2-3 . . TRBV2 15 TGTGCCAGCAGTGATGGCGGGGGCCTGCCAGATACGCAGTATTTT CASSDGGGLPDTQYF
TRBJ1-2 once TRBD1 TRBV4-3 14 TGCGCCAGCACCACTATCAGGGGGCAAGGAGGCTACACCTTC CASTTIRGQGGYTF
TRBJ1-3 once . TRBV10-3 14 TGTGCCATCAGCCAGGGGCAAGGCGGAGACACCATATATTTT CAISQGQGGDTIYF
TRBJ1-1 . . TRBV11-3 14 TGTGCCAGCAGAGTGATCGGGGAGAACACTGAAGCTTTCTTT CASRVIGENTEAFF
TRBJ2-5 . TRBD2 TRBV10-3 15 TGTGCCATCAGTGAGGGGAGCGGGAGCCAAGAGACCCAGTACTTC CAISEGSGSQETQYF
TRBJ2-1 . TRBD1 TRBV29-1 14 TGCAGCGTTGGGGGGACAGGGGTCTACAATGAGCAGTTCTTC CSVGGTGVYNEQFF
TRBJ1-1 . . TRBV9 15 TGTGCCAGCAGCGTAGACGGCTCCCGGGCCACTGAAGCTTTCTTT CASSVDGSRATEAFF
TRBJ2-7 . . TRBV7-8 14 TGTGCCAGCAGCTCATCGGGATCCGTGTGGGAGCAGTACTTC CASSSSGSVWEQYF
TRBJ2-5 . . TRBV11-3 15 TGTGCCAGCAGCCCCAGATATAACGCTCAAGAGACCCAGTACTTC CASSPRYNAQETQYF
TRBJ2-2 once TRBD2 TRBV3-1/TRBV3-2 19 TGTGCCAGCAGCCAAGGATATCCCACAATAATAGCGGGGCCCGGGGAGCTGTTTTTT CASSQGYPTIIAGPGELFF
TRBJ1-1 . . TRBV6-5 12 TGTGCCACCGTGTGGGGGAACACTGAAGCTTTCTTT CATVWGNTEAFF
TRBJ2-3 . . TRBV5-1 16 TGCGCCAGCAGCCAGGGACCCCTGGGCTCCGGAGATACGCAGTATTTT CASSQGPLGSGDTQYF
TRBJ1-1 once . TRBV6-1 13 TGTGCCAGCAGTGAATTAGGTCCGGGGAAAGCTTTCTTT CASSELGPGKAFF